The 15 T cell receptor beta chains reported below all come from one sample, sequenced in a study of T cell responses to AZD1222 COVID-19 vaccine (dated by TCRdb to the early 2020s). The protocol used for the library was the immunoSEQ multiplex PCR assay. TCRdb re-hosts the immuneACCESS table, in-frame sequences only. Its copies lack some clones; in the studies checked, an unresolved V gene accounts for under half of them, and the cause for the rest is not known. The sample table shows 130,000 to 150,000 clones, and 70% to 90% are seen once. Of the sample, 5.1% falls within the top ten clones. Sample time point, as interpreted from the label and publication: baseline before first vaccination. Sequences were derived from peripheral blood, sampled on day 0 of AZD1222 vaccination. The receptor source for this set is an adult in good health.

The chain combines TRBV7-8 with TRBJ1-6; no firm D call. There are 20 residues in the CDR3. In germline, CDR1 is SGHVS, CDR2 FQNEAQ. Trimming pared 2 bases from V and 0 bases from J, leaving 20 bases between. The CDR3 loop is CASSLSVDASESSYNSPLHF. CDR3 DNA sequence: TGTGCCAGCAGCTTAAGTGTGGACGCCTCTGAGAGCTCCTATAATTCACCCCTCCACTTT. The full variable domain, its missing parts supplied by reference TRBV7-8 and TRBJ1-6, is GAGVSQSPRYKVAKRGQDVALRCDPISGHVSLFWYQQALGQGPEFLTYFQNEAQLDKSGLPSDRFFAERPEGSVSTLKIQRTQQEDSAVYLCASSLSVDASESSYNSPLHFGNGTRLTVT.

This clone was recorded at least ten times. The gene calls are TRBV7-2 and TRBJ2-3, with 7 positions matching TRBD2. After removal of 5 bases from V and 6 bases from J, the junction contained 8 bases not matched to a gene. CDR3 length: 14 residues. Germline CDR1 is SGHTA and CDR2 is FQGNSA. In DNA form, the CDR3 reads TGTGCCAGCAGCCCGGGACTACCCCCTGATACGCAGTATTTT. Translated, it gives CASSPGLPPDTQYF.

As DNA, the CDR3 is TGTGCCAGCAGCTCTTGGGGTTCCTACAATGAGCAGTTCTTC. The encoded protein is CASSSWGSYNEQFF. V usage is TRBV5-6 and J usage is TRBJ2-1; no definite D call. The CDR3 consists of 14 residues. CDR1 is SGHDT and CDR2 is YYEEEE in the germline V gene. V shed 3 bases and J shed 1 base, with 8 bases lying between them.

The chain has TRBV29-1 and TRBJ1-1; no definite D call. This CDR3 spans 14 amino acids. Germline CDR1 reads SQVTM; CDR2 reads ANQGSEA. Deletions cut 7 bases from V and 4 bases from J, with 19 bases between. CDR3 in amino acids: CSAFVGLTATEAFF. The CDR3 region has the DNA TGCAGCGCCTTCGTTGGGCTGACCGCCACTGAAGCTTTCTTT.

CDR3 nucleotide sequence: TGCGCCAGCAGCTTGTACGGGGATAATGAAAAACTGTTTTTT. It codes for CASSLYGDNEKLFF. J is TRBJ1-4 and V is TRBV5-1; D unclear. The CDR3 contains 14 residues. Germline V gives CDR1 SGHRS, CDR2 YFSETQ. Trimming left V 1 base short and J 4 bases short, with 8 bases between.

The chain links TRBV2 to TRBJ1-1; 12 positions match TRBD1. This CDR3 is built from 13 residues. Trimming took 6 bases from V and 11 from J; bases not matched to a gene: 7. From germline, CDR1 is SNHLY and CDR2 FYNNEI. The CDR3 loop reads CASRAGTGGIAFF. CDR3 DNA sequence: TGTGCCAGCAGGGCCGGGACAGGGGGCATTGCTTTCTTT.

This clone appeared a single time. The chain has TRBV29-1 and TRBJ2-5; D might be TRBD1 (6 bases). The CDR3 covers 13 residues. The V gene lost 6 bases and the J gene lost 0 bases, with 11 bases spanning the gap. The germline V gene encodes CDR1 SQVTM and CDR2 ANQGSEA. The CDR3 here is CSVPDRHQETQYF. In DNA, the CDR3 is TGCAGCGTCCCGGACAGACACCAAGAGACCCAGTACTTC.

The chain uses TRBV7-8 and TRBJ2-7, with 10 bases aligning to TRBD2. This CDR3 is 18 amino acids long. J was trimmed by 2 bases and V by 4 bases; bases with no gene match: 14. CDR1 and CDR2 (germline): SGHVS, FQNEAQ. The CDR3 DNA sequence: TGTGCCAGCAGCTCCGCGGGACTAGCGACCATCCTAACCTACGAGCAGTACTTC. Encoded protein: CASSSAGLATILTYEQYF.

This clone was counted once. This chain uses TRBV2 with TRBJ2-1; 7 bases map to TRBD2. J was trimmed by 7 bases and V by 8 bases; bases with no gene match: 14. There are 15 residues in the CDR3. From germline, CDR1 is SNHLY and CDR2 FYNNEI. Here the CDR3 DNA reads TGTGCCAGCCGAGTGACTGGGGGACTACTGAATGAGCAGTTCTTC. Protein: CASRVTGGLLNEQFF.

The chain is built from TRBV28 and TRBJ1-1; a weak D match, TRBD1 (6 bases). From germline, CDR1 is MDHEN and CDR2 SYDVKM. V gave up 4 bases and J gave up 5 bases, with 11 bases separating them. The CDR3 has 13 amino acids. CDR3 nucleotide sequence: TGTGCCAGCAGTTGGGGGCGGGGGACTGAAGCTTTCTTT. This encodes CASSWGRGTEAFF.

V usage is TRBV28 and J usage is TRBJ2-7; D may be TRBD2 (7 bases). The length of the CDR3 is 19 residues. Trimming took 3 bases from V and 6 from J, leaving 30 bases between them. Germline assignment: CDR1 MDHEN and CDR2 SYDVKM. DNA for the CDR3: TGTGCCAGCAGTTTCGGCCTGGGGGGGCTAGCGGCCAAAAACTCCGAGCAGTACTTC. Protein: CASSFGLGGLAAKNSEQYF.

The chain has TRBV7-2 and TRBJ1-3, with D unresolved. V lost 5 bases and J 4 bases, leaving 12 bases between the germline ends. CDR1 SGHTA and CDR2 FQGNSA come from the germline V gene. The CDR3 is made up of 14 amino acids. The CDR3 loop is CASSPGSIGNTIYF. For the CDR3, the DNA is TGTGCCAGCAGCCCTGGGAGTATCGGAAACACCATATATTTT.

V gene TRBV9 combines with J gene TRBJ2-2; 7 bases align to TRBD1. J was trimmed by 3 bases and V by 3 bases; bases with no gene match: 11. Germline V gives CDR1 SGDLS, CDR2 YYNGEE. The CDR3 spans 17 residues. CDR3 bases: TGTGCCAGCAGCGATTCGATTAGGGGGACAGACACCGGGGAGCTGTTTTTT. Translation: CASSDSIRGTDTGELFF.

The rearrangement uses TRBV24-1 and TRBJ1-5; unclear D gene. Trimming shortened V by 5 bases and J by 0 bases, and 13 bases separated the two germline ends. CDR3 length: 16 amino acids. In germline, CDR1 is KGHDR, CDR2 SFDVKD. CDR3 DNA: TGTGCCACCAGTGGTTTACCAGCTTATAGCAATCAGCCCCAGCATTTT. Translating gives CATSGLPAYSNQPQHF.

The chain joins TRBV5-1 to TRBJ1-1, with 8 bases matching TRBD1. Germline V gene sequence: CDR1 SGHRS, CDR2 YFSETQ. The CDR3 runs to 14 residues. Trimming at V came to 5 bases and at J to 1 base, leaving 4 bases not matched to a gene. CDR3 amino acids: CASRRTGPNTEAFF. The CDR3 region has the DNA TGCGCCAGCAGGCGGACAGGGCCGAACACTGAAGCTTTCTTT.